One and the same sample provided the 4 T cell receptor beta chains below, sequenced in a study of CD8 T cells in ankylosing spondylitis. MiXCR, run by TCRdb on the 5' RACE reads, gives a single entry per CDR3 protein. Of 200,000 to 300,000 distinct CDR3 sequences listed, roughly 8.2% are singletons. Source material: blood, either unsorted or a sorted T cell fraction (not recorded which). The source of these receptors is a female donor with ankylosing spondylitis or in good health (not recorded which).

This clonotype was found many times. The chain recombines TRBV29-1 with TRBJ1-4; D is unresolved. Between the trimmed V and J ends, which lost 7 bases and 5 bases, there was a span of 8 bases. Germline CDR1 SQVTM, CDR2 ANQGSEA. The CDR3 has 11 amino acids. The CDR3 sequence is CSGSLNEKLFF. The DNA for the CDR3 is TGCAGCGGTTCCTTGAATGAAAAACTGTTTTTT.

With respect to this clonotype: A much bigger clone sits one base away, suggesting this may be a read error. The chain employs TRBV29-1 and TRBJ2-1; D call uncertain. The germline V gene has CDR1 SQVTM and CDR2 ANQGSEA. Trimming shortened V by 4 bases and J by 8 bases, and 9 bases separated the two germline ends. This CDR3 is built from 11 residues. DNA of the CDR3: TGCAGCGTTGGCCGTTACGATGAGCAGTTCTTC. Translating gives CSVGRYDEQFF.

Ten or more counts support this clonotype. One base away lies a much larger clone, so this may be a sequencing read error. The chain has TRBV27 and TRBJ2-1; maybe TRBD2 (6 bases). The germline V and J ends were trimmed by 2 bases and 9 bases, with 8 bases remaining between them. The CDR3 covers 12 residues. The germline V gene has CDR1 MNHEY and CDR2 SMNVEV (reference sequence). The chain's CDR3 is CASSLGGIEQFF. In DNA form, the CDR3 reads TGTGCCAGCAGTTTAGGGGGGATTGAGCAGTTCTTC.

This clonotype has ten or more counts. The J gene is TRBJ1-2, the V gene TRBV20-1; tentative D call: TRBD1 (5 bases). CDR3 size: 15 residues. Germline CDR1 reads DFQATT; CDR2 reads SNEGSKA (reference sequence). V lost 2 bases and J lost 5, with 18 bases in between. The chain's CDR3 is CSARKVTGRGYGYTF. In nucleotides, the CDR3 is TGCAGTGCTAGAAAGGTTACGGGACGGGGTTATGGCTACACCTTC.